This T cell receptor beta chain was profiled in a study of cytomegalovirus exposure and HLA in healthy donors. Overall study context: There were 90 million to 140 million unique TCR beta sequences, drawn from about 180 million T cells, in an earlier analysis. General study findings and limits: Later work found most CMV-associated TCR beta chains apparently HLA-restricted. Diagnosis of cytomegalovirus status made by the classifier reportedly showed high specificity and sensitivity.

This clone was seen only once. Its specificity is unknown. One end of the junction varies from germline; a read error may be responsible. There are 12 residues in the CDR3. The germline V gene has CDR1 SGHDT and CDR2 YYEEEE. Researchers ran the PCR with 60 Vbeta and 13 Jbeta primers. The repertoire was sequenced with immunoSEQ multiplex PCR; TCRdb's copy has only in-frame clones and lacks some. Found here are about 77,000 clones, around 78% of them singletons; the top ten hold around 3.5%. This sequence originates from a man aged 40-49 years in good health and CMV-seronegative. The source material was PBMCs. This sequence joins TRBV5-6 and TRBJ1-2; D gene ambiguous. CDR3 in DNA: TGTGCCAGCAGCTTGTTTAACTATGGCTACCCCTTC. Translated, it gives CASSLFNYGYPF.